The 23 T cell receptor beta chains presented below share a single source sample, sequenced in a study of cytomegalovirus exposure and HLA in healthy donors. The method was immunoSEQ multiplex PCR; TCRdb's version includes in-frame clones alone and lacks a portion of them. Here the sample spans about 160,000 clones, about 95% being singletons. The sequencing sample was made of PBMCs. These receptors all stem from a woman between 18 and 29 years old in good health and CMV-seronegative.

This clone is a singleton in its sample. The chain uses TRBV27 and TRBJ1-1; possibly TRBD1 for D (6 bases). V was pared by 6 bases and J by 1 base, with 12 bases between. CDR3 length: 14 amino acids. Germline CDR1 reads MNHEY; CDR2 reads SMNVEV (reference sequence). The CDR3 DNA is TGTGCCAGCAGCCAGCAGGGGTGGAACACTGAAGCTTTCTTT. Residues: CASSQQGWNTEAFF.

The chain is built from TRBV5-1 and TRBJ1-2, with D possibly matching TRBD1 (5 bases). The ends were cut back, 0 bases at V and 7 bases at J, with 10 bases in the middle. The CDR3 runs to 13 residues. CDR1 SGHRS and CDR2 YFSETQ come from the germline V gene. The CDR3 loop reads CASSLAAGGGYTF. CDR3 DNA: TGCGCCAGCAGCTTGGCCGCGGGGGGTGGCTACACCTTC.

The chain combines TRBV6-1 with TRBJ2-3; no reliable D call. This CDR3 has 13 residues. Per germline, CDR1 MNHNS and CDR2 SASEGT. The V end was cut by 8 bases, the J end by 6 bases, with 15 bases between. Here the CDR3 reads CASGAPTPDTQYF. CDR3 nucleotides: TGTGCCAGCGGAGCTCCCACCCCCGATACGCAGTATTTT.

The chain employs TRBV21-1 and TRBJ1-5; whether TRBD1, the table's D call, matches the DNA was not checked. TRBV21-1 is noted as a pseudogene. The CDR3 contains 17 residues. CDR3 DNA: TGTGCCAGCAGCACGCACCCGCCCGACAGCCCTGTACAGCCCCAGCATTTT. Amino acid sequence: CASSTHPPDSPVQPQHF.

The V call is TRBV19, the J call TRBJ1-2; D unclear. The CDR3 has 13 amino acids. Trimming removed 3 bases at V and 0 bases at J, with 5 bases between. The V gene's germline CDR1 is LNHDA and CDR2 SQIVND (reference sequence). CDR3 coding DNA: TGTGCCAGTAGTATCGCTACTAACTATGGCTACACCTTC. Amino acid sequence: CASSIATNYGYTF.

The chain recombines TRBV6-1 with TRBJ1-5; D ambiguous. V lost 0 bases and J lost 3, with 12 bases in between. In germline, CDR1 is MNHNS, CDR2 SASEGT. This CDR3 spans 16 amino acids. The CDR3 region is CASSEAASTLNQPQHF. The CDR3 nucleotides are TGTGCCAGCAGTGAAGCGGCTTCCACGCTCAATCAGCCCCAGCATTTT.

This clone was observed a single time. The rearrangement joins TRBV5-1 to TRBJ2-1, with a possible D match to TRBD2 (5 bases). CDR1 is SGHRS, CDR2 YFSETQ, per germline. The V end lost 4 bases, the J end lost 5 bases, and 22 bases lay between the germline ends. The CDR3 runs 17 residues. The CDR3 DNA follows: TGCGCCAGCAGCCTTAGTGGCGGCGGGCCCATCGACAATGAGCAGTTCTTC. Protein product: CASSLSGGGPIDNEQFF.

The chain employs TRBV7-6 and TRBJ2-7; the match to TRBD1 covers 10 bases. Looked up from germline, CDR1 is SGHVS and CDR2 is FNYEAQ. This CDR3 spans 15 amino acids. Losses at the gene ends were 1 base for V and 2 bases for J; bases not matched to a gene: 2. CDR3 residues: CASSLEGTGAYEQYF. DNA of the CDR3: TGTGCCAGCAGCTTAGAAGGGACAGGGGCCTACGAGCAGTACTTC.

About this clone: Other DNA sequences of this sample code for an identical CDR3. The chain is built from TRBV5-1 and TRBJ1-2; D is possibly TRBD1 (6 bases). This CDR3 is built from 14 residues. Per the germline V gene, CDR1 is SGHRS and CDR2 is YFSETQ. V gave up 0 bases and J gave up 4 bases, with 10 bases separating them. CDR3 residues: CASSLEQGSYGYTF. The CDR3 DNA follows: TGCGCCAGCAGCTTGGAGCAGGGGTCCTATGGCTACACCTTC.

The table lists this clone with a count of one. The rearrangement joins TRBV13 to TRBJ2-5; TRBD2 agrees at 10 bases. V gave up 0 bases and J gave up 2 bases; unmatched junction bases: 3. The CDR3 length is 16 residues. Germline V lookup: CDR1 PRHDT, CDR2 FYEKMQ (reference sequence). In DNA form, the CDR3 reads TGTGCCAGCAGCTTAGGCCTAGCGGGGGTACAAGAGACCCAGTACTTC. It encodes CASSLGLAGVQETQYF.

The chain couples TRBV6-6 to TRBJ2-7, with 10 bases lining up with TRBD1. Germline V gene sequence: CDR1 MNHNY, CDR2 SVGAGI (reference sequence). The CDR3 is 14 residues long. Trimming took 6 bases from V and 4 from J; bases not matched to a gene: 6. CDR3 amino acids: CASSAGTGVYEQYF. CDR3 DNA: TGTGCCAGCAGCGCCGGGACAGGGGTTTACGAGCAGTACTTC.

This sequence joins TRBV19 and TRBJ1-2, with 8 bases aligning to TRBD1. J gave up 6 bases and V 5 bases, and 5 bases lay outside the gene matches. Germline V CDR1 and CDR2: LNHDA, SQIVND (reference sequence). This CDR3 is built from 13 residues. CDR3 DNA: TGTGCCAGTAGTTGGGCAGGGGGCAATGGCTACACCTTC. Its protein product is CASSWAGGNGYTF.

The rearrangement links TRBV5-4 to TRBJ2-4, with TRBD1 matching 11 bases. The CDR3 is 14 residues long. Germline CDR1 SGHNT, CDR2 YYREEE (reference sequence). V gave up 4 bases and J gave up 5 bases; unmatched junction bases: 2. CDR3 DNA sequence: TGTGCCAGCAGCGCGGGACAGGGGGAAAACATTCAGTACTTC. Its translation: CASSAGQGENIQYF.

CDR3 residues: CASSLAQQGANMNTEAFF. The CDR3 nucleotides are TGTGCCAGCAGCTTAGCCCAACAGGGGGCCAATATGAACACTGAAGCTTTCTTT. The genes are TRBV7-9 and TRBJ1-1, with 9 bases that match TRBD1. V lost 0 bases to trimming and J lost 0 bases; unmatched junction nucleotides: 8. The germline V gene has CDR1 SEHNR and CDR2 FQNEAQ (reference sequence). This CDR3 is built from 18 residues.

The chain carries TRBV9 and TRBJ2-1; 13 bases line up with TRBD2. Unmatched junction bases numbered 1, after V lost 5 bases and J lost 8 bases. This CDR3 has 13 amino acids. Looked up from germline, CDR1 is SGDLS and CDR2 is YYNGEE. CDR3 sequence: CASRGTSGDEQFF. In nucleotides, the CDR3 is TGTGCCAGCAGGGGGACTAGCGGGGATGAGCAGTTCTTC.

The V and J genes are TRBV30 and TRBJ1-5; TRBD1 might be the D (5 bases). The germline V and J ends were trimmed by 0 bases and 0 bases, with 12 bases remaining between them. Germline V gene sequence: CDR1 GTSNPN, CDR2 SVGIG (reference sequence). The CDR3 length is 16 residues. In DNA, the CDR3 is TGTGCCTGGAGTGTAGGGGAGGGTTATAGCAATCAGCCCCAGCATTTT. Translated: CAWSVGEGYSNQPQHF. The full variable domain, in which reference TRBV30 and TRBJ1-5 provide the parts outside the CDR3, is SQTIHQWPATLVQPVGSPLSLECTVEGTSNPNLYWYRQAAGRGLQLLFYSVGIGQISSEVPQNLSASRPQDRQFILSSKKLLLSDSGFYLCAWSVGEGYSNQPQHFGDGTRLSIL.

V is TRBV6-1 and J is TRBJ2-5, with 8 bases fitting TRBD1. The CDR3 contains 15 residues. V lost 6 bases to trimming and J lost 3 bases; unmatched junction nucleotides: 9. Germline-derived CDR1 and CDR2 are MNHNS and SASEGT. In DNA form, the CDR3 reads TGTGCCAGCAGAAAAATGGCACAGGGGGAAGAGACCCAGTACTTC. Its protein is CASRKMAQGEETQYF.

This clone was picked up one time. CDR3 in amino acids: CASSQGIAGNNEQFF. Here the CDR3 DNA reads TGTGCCAGCAGCCAAGGGATAGCGGGGAACAATGAGCAGTTCTTC. The chain joins TRBV4-2 to TRBJ2-1; 8 positions agree with TRBD2. Germline V gene lookup returns CDR1 LGHNA and CDR2 YNFKEQ. The CDR3 length is 15 residues. Trimming removed 1 base from V and 5 bases from J; junction bases left unmatched: 4.

The rearrangement uses TRBV19 and TRBJ1-1; D is undetermined. CDR1 LNHDA and CDR2 SQIVND come from the germline V gene (reference sequence). With 6 bases removed from V and 0 bases from J, the gap between germline ends came to 23 bases. There are 18 residues in the CDR3. The CDR3 loop reads CASRFGRRQLALNTEAFF. In DNA form, the CDR3 reads TGTGCCAGTAGGTTCGGCAGGCGACAATTGGCCCTGAACACTGAAGCTTTCTTT.

This sequence joins TRBV19 and TRBJ2-7; D is possibly TRBD1 (6 bases). Trimming left V 5 bases short and J 2 bases short, with 10 bases between. Germline assignment: CDR1 LNHDA and CDR2 SQIVND (reference sequence). This CDR3 spans 13 amino acids. CDR3 protein: CASSPQGTYEQYF. Here the CDR3 DNA reads TGTGCCAGTAGTCCTCAGGGGACCTACGAGCAGTACTTC. The whole variable domain, remainder taken from reference TRBV19 and TRBJ2-7, is DGGITQSPKYLFRKEGQNVTLSCEQNLNHDAMYWYRQDPGQGLRLIYYSQIVNDFQKGDIAEGYSVSREKKESFPLTVTSAQKNPTAFYLCASSPQGTYEQYFGPGTRLTVT.

The V call is TRBV18, the J call TRBJ1-5, with a possible D match to TRBD1 (5 bases). CDR1 KGHSH and CDR2 LQKENI come from the germline V gene. CDR3 length: 14 residues. V shed 6 bases and J shed 5 bases, with 14 bases lying between them. Written as DNA, the CDR3 is TGTGCCAGCTCTCGGGGGACCGCCGATCAGCCCCAGCATTTT. Its protein is CASSRGTADQPQHF.

This sequence joins TRBV18 and TRBJ2-3; the match to TRBD2 covers 12 bases. This CDR3 has 18 residues. Germline V gives CDR1 KGHSH, CDR2 LQKENI. V was clipped by 2 bases and J by 4 bases; unmatched bases: 10. The CDR3 DNA reads as TGTGCCAGCTCACCATCTAGCGGGGGGGCCAGTGGGGCAGATACGCAGTATTTT. Translated, it gives CASSPSSGGASGADTQYF.

CDR3 DNA: TGTGCCAGCAGCTTACTAGGTGTGACAGACTTTAATTCACCCCTCCACTTT. Translating it yields CASSLLGVTDFNSPLHF. This chain uses TRBV7-9 with TRBJ1-6, with TRBD1 as a possible D gene (5 bases). CDR1 and CDR2 (germline): SEHNR, FQNEAQ (reference sequence). V was cut by 2 bases and J by 6 bases, with 17 bases left in between. The CDR3 has 17 residues.